The 19 T cell receptor beta chains reported below all come from one sample, sequenced in a study of blood T cell repertoires in COVID-19. Clones were sequenced by immunoSEQ multiplex PCR, and TCRdb holds only the in-frame ones, with some missing. This sample has tens of thousands of clones, with 86% found just once. Sequenced sample: peripheral blood. The receptor source for this set is a woman of 80 years or more in a cohort sampled during active or convalescent COVID-19.

This chain connects TRBV11-2 to TRBJ2-7, with 12 positions matching TRBD1. The CDR3 consists of 16 residues. The junction had 7 bases not matched to a gene; V was cut back by 4 bases and J by 3 bases. Looked up from germline, CDR1 is SGHAT and CDR2 is FQNNGV. The CDR3 here is CASSWGQGAWSYEQYV. In nucleotides, the CDR3 is TGTGCCAGCAGCTGGGGACAGGGGGCTTGGAGCTACGAGCAGTACGTC.

A word on this clone: This CDR3 is also generated by other DNA sequences in the sample. The chain links TRBV28 to TRBJ2-2, with a possible D match to TRBD2 (5 bases). CDR1 is MDHEN, CDR2 SYDVKM, per germline. V was shortened by 3 bases and J by 1 base, with 6 bases between the two germline ends. This CDR3 spans 14 amino acids. The CDR3 DNA sequence: TGTGCCAGCAGTTTGAGCGGGAACACCGGGGAGCTGTTTTTT. Protein product: CASSLSGNTGELFF.

The rearrangement uses TRBV5-8 and TRBJ1-2; perhaps TRBD1 as D (6 bases). CDR3 length equals 15 residues. From germline, CDR1 is SGHTS and CDR2 YDEGEE. Trimming stripped 1 base from V and 7 bases from J, with 17 bases between. The CDR3 sequence: CASSLLLGGNGGYTF. In DNA form, the CDR3 reads TGTGCCAGCAGCTTGTTGTTAGGGGGAAATGGTGGCTACACCTTC.

This clone was recorded a few times. The chain has TRBV12-3 or TRBV12-4 and TRBJ2-5; 8 bases are shared with TRBD2. CDR3 size: 13 residues. V shed 5 bases and J 5 bases; nucleotides not matched to a gene: 4. CDR3 nucleotide sequence: TGTGCCAGCAGTGCGGGGGGCGGGGAGACCCAGTACTTC. It encodes CASSAGGGETQYF.

J is TRBJ1-2 and V is TRBV11-2; D may be TRBD1 (6 bases). Germline CDR1 SGHAT, CDR2 FQNNGV. The CDR3 has 16 amino acids. The ends were cut back, 3 bases at V and 4 bases at J, with 18 bases in the middle. CDR3 bases: TGTGCCAGCAGCTTGTATACCGGGACAAGTTCCTATGGCTACACCTTC. It translates to CASSLYTGTSSYGYTF.

V gene TRBV20-1 combines with J gene TRBJ2-5, with 8 nucleotides matching TRBD2. The V and J ends lost 3 bases and 3 bases, in that order; junction bases with no gene match: 9. Germline CDR1 is DFQATT and CDR2 is SNEGSKA (reference sequence). The CDR3 covers 15 residues. DNA of the CDR3: TGCAGTGCTAGTCCGGTAGCGGGAACCAAAGAGACCCAGTACTTC. It codes for CSASPVAGTKETQYF.

Regarding this clone: Relative to the germline gene, one junction end is altered; a read error may explain this. J is TRBJ2-1 and V is TRBV7-7, with a weak D call TRBD2 (6 bases). Germline V gene lookup returns CDR1 SSHAT and CDR2 FNYEAQ (reference sequence). This CDR3 has 15 amino acids. The CDR3 protein is CASSLAQGGVHEQFF. For the CDR3, the DNA is TGTGCTAGCAGCTTAGCGCAGGGCGGGGTCCATGAGCAGTTCTTC.

This clone was found a few times. The chain recombines TRBV7-9 with TRBJ2-1; 8 nucleotides match TRBD2. The ends lost 3 bases at V and 14 bases at J; junction bases unmatched: 3. The CDR3 runs 11 residues. Germline V gene data show CDR1 as SEHNR and CDR2 as FQNEAQ (reference sequence). The CDR3 DNA reads as TGTGCCAGCAGCTTGGGGCGGGAGGAGTTCTTC. This translates into CASSLGREEFF.

In DNA form, the CDR3 reads TGCGCCAGCAGCGGGACACGCCCCTACGAGCAGTACTTC. Amino acids: CASSGTRPYEQYF. The V and J genes are TRBV5-1 and TRBJ2-7, with D perhaps TRBD1 (6 bases). The CDR3 totals 13 residues. Germline V CDR1 and CDR2: SGHRS, YFSETQ. V was trimmed by 4 bases and J by 2 bases, leaving 10 bases between them.

This chain uses TRBV5-1 with TRBJ1-1, with 10 bases identical to TRBD1. V shed 0 bases, J shed 4 bases, and the junction held 6 bases outside the gene matches. This CDR3 is built from 16 residues. Germline assignment: CDR1 SGHRS and CDR2 YFSETQ. CDR3 coding DNA: TGCGCCAGCAGCTTGGGACAGGGGGCGCTGGGCACTGAAGCTTTCTTT. Amino acids: CASSLGQGALGTEAFF.

V gene TRBV3-1 (or the pseudogene TRBV3-2) combines with J gene TRBJ2-3, with D possibly TRBD2 on 5 matching bases. Trimming removed 6 bases from V and 0 bases from J, with 16 bases in between. This CDR3 is 16 amino acids long. CDR1 and CDR2 from the germline V gene are LGHDT and YNNKEL (reference sequence). The CDR3 DNA is TGTGCCAGCAGGAGAGGGTGGGGTGCGAGCACAGATACGCAGTATTTT. This encodes CASRRGWGASTDTQYF.

The V call is TRBV5-4, the J call TRBJ1-1; 9 bases line up with TRBD1. The length of the CDR3 is 15 residues. Germline CDR1 and CDR2: SGHNT and YYREEE (reference sequence). J was trimmed by 5 bases and V by 4 bases; bases with no gene match: 9. The CDR3 spells CASSRMGQGDTEAFF. The DNA of the CDR3 is TGTGCCAGCAGCCGAATGGGACAGGGTGATACTGAAGCTTTCTTT.

In its sample, this clone was seen once. The rearrangement joins TRBV6-1 to TRBJ2-1; TRBD2 might be the D (7 bases). The CDR3 has 17 amino acids. Trimming stripped 4 bases from V and 0 bases from J, with 16 bases between. Germline V CDR1 and CDR2: MNHNS, SASEGT. The CDR3 DNA reads TGTGCCAGCAGTGGCCCGCAGGGGAGGGGCTCCTACAATGAGCAGTTCTTC. Its translation: CASSGPQGRGSYNEQFF.

The rearrangement uses TRBV6-1 and TRBJ2-2; D gene uncertain. Per germline, CDR1 MNHNS and CDR2 SASEGT. Trimming took 2 bases from V and 3 from J, leaving 7 bases between them. The CDR3 loop spans 14 amino acids. The CDR3 bases are TGTGCCAGCAGTGAACTCCCCCACACCGGGGAGCTGTTTTTT. Protein product: CASSELPHTGELFF.

A single count supports this clone. This chain links TRBV24-1 with TRBJ2-1, with a weak D call TRBD1 (7 bases). The V and J ends lost 1 base and 8 bases respectively, with 14 bases between them. The germline V gene encodes CDR1 KGHDR and CDR2 SFDVKD. The CDR3 loop spans 15 amino acids. The CDR3 sequence: CATSDFGGRGDEQFF. The CDR3 DNA follows: TGTGCCACCAGTGATTTTGGGGGCAGGGGGGATGAGCAGTTCTTC.

J is TRBJ1-5 and V is TRBV3-1 (or the pseudogene TRBV3-2), with a possible D match to TRBD1 (6 bases). Germline assignment: CDR1 LGHDT and CDR2 YNNKEL (reference sequence). This CDR3 is built from 15 residues. Trimming removed 2 bases at V and 1 base at J, with 9 bases between. CDR3 DNA sequence: TGTGCCAGCAGCCAAAATACAGGGAGCAATCAGCCCCAGCATTTT. This translates into CASSQNTGSNQPQHF.

This clone was found a few times. The rearrangement uses TRBV20-1 and TRBJ1-2; D gene unclear. Germline V gene lookup returns CDR1 DFQATT and CDR2 SNEGSKA (reference sequence). The CDR3 runs 8 residues. V lost 8 bases and J lost 9, with 7 bases in between. The CDR3 nucleotides read TGCAGTTCCTTTCGCTACACCTTC. Encoded protein: CSSFRYTF.

Only one count was recorded for this clone. V and J are TRBV11-3 and TRBJ2-2, with a tentative D call TRBD2 (6 bases). In germline, CDR1 is SGHNT, CDR2 YENEEA. Trimming pared 3 bases from V and 1 base from J, leaving 15 bases between. The CDR3 loop spans 17 amino acids. The CDR3 sequence: CASSLDPWRGNTGELFF. The DNA for the CDR3 is TGTGCCAGCAGCTTGGATCCCTGGCGGGGGAACACCGGGGAGCTGTTTTTT. Full variable domain (remainder filled in from reference TRBV11-3 and TRBJ2-2): EAGVVQSPRYKIIEKKQPVAFWCNPISGHNTLYWYLQNLGQGPELLIRYENEEAVDDSQLPKDRFSAERLKGVDSTLKIQPAELGDSAVYLCASSLDPWRGNTGELFFGEGSRLTVL.

This clone was detected ten times or more. The genes are TRBV19 and TRBJ1-5; 8 nucleotides line up with TRBD1. In germline, CDR1 is LNHDA, CDR2 SQIVND (reference sequence). This CDR3 has 15 amino acids. V gave up 6 bases and J gave up 0 bases; unmatched junction bases: 4. CDR3 sequence (DNA): TGTGCCAGTAGGCGGACAGGGAGTAGCAATCAGCCCCAGCATTTT. Translated: CASRRTGSSNQPQHF.